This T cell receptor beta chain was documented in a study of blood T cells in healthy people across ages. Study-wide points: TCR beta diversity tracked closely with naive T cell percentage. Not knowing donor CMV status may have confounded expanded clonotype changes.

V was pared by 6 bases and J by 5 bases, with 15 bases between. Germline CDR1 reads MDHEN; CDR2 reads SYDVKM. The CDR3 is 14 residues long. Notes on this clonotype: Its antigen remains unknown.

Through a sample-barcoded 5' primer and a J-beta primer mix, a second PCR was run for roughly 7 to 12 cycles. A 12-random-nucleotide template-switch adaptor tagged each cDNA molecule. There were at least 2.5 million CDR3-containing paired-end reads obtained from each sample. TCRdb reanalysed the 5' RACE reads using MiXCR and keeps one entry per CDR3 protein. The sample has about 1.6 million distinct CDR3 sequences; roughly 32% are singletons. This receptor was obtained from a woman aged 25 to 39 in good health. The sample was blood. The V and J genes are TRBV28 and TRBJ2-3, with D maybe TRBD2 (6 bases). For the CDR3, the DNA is TGTGCCAGCAGCCGTCCGGGAGAAGTAGATACGCAGTATTTT. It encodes CASSRPGEVDTQYF.